This T cell receptor (beta chain) was sequenced in a study of early T cells in non-severe SARS-CoV-2 infection. Study overall: With bulk RNA from unsorted whole blood as input, sequencing yielded unpaired chains. Study-wide points: Matching with VDJdb favored anti-spike CD8 responses (missing private and CD4 specificities).

This clonotype was observed a few times. Its antigen is unidentified. The CDR3 contains 15 residues. V lost 0 bases to trimming and J lost 4 bases; unmatched junction nucleotides: 5. CDR1 and CDR2 (germline): GTSNPN, SVGIG (reference sequence). TCRdb fed the 5' RACE reads into MiXCR, producing one record per CDR3 protein. Among tens of thousands of distinct CDR3 sequences listed, more than 9% were seen once. The sample comprised whole blood. This chain joins TRBV30 and TRBJ2-3, with TRBD2 identical over 9 bases. The clonotype originates from an adult who was a healthcare worker with PCR-confirmed SARS-CoV-2 infection or an uninfected control (not recorded which). The CDR3 loop is CAWSVAGGPSDTQYF. CDR3 nucleotide sequence: TGTGCCTGGAGTGTGGCGGGAGGGCCATCAGATACGCAGTATTTT.